The 30 T cell receptor beta chains listed next were all sequenced from one sample in a study of blood T cell repertoires in COVID-19. Assay used: immunoSEQ multiplex PCR; TCRdb lists only in-frame clones, some missing. This sample has fewer than 400,000 clones, with around 83% found just once. Input material: peripheral blood. The receptors come from a man aged 30-40 years with active or convalescent COVID-19.

The chain carries TRBV3-1 (or the pseudogene TRBV3-2) and TRBJ2-1; TRBD2 matches 9 bases. Germline values: CDR1 LGHDT, CDR2 YNNKEL (reference sequence). After removal of 5 bases from V and 4 bases from J, the junction contained 6 bases not matched to a gene. The CDR3 is made up of 15 amino acids. The CDR3: CASSEGLAGYNEQFF. The CDR3 DNA sequence: TGTGCCAGCAGCGAGGGCCTAGCGGGGTACAATGAGCAGTTCTTC.

The CDR3 loop is CASSPSGGAQYF. CDR3 bases: TGTGCCAGCAGCCCCAGCGGGGGCGCGCAGTATTTT. The rearrangement joins TRBV7-2 to TRBJ2-3, with 8 positions matching TRBD2. Germline V gives CDR1 SGHTA, CDR2 FQGNSA. This CDR3 is 12 amino acids long. Trimming removed 5 bases from V and 10 bases from J; junction bases left unmatched: 5.

On this clone itself: Other DNA sequences of this sample code for an identical CDR3. This chain links TRBV9 with TRBJ2-3; D possibly corresponds to TRBD2 (7 bases). This CDR3 has 15 residues. Germline V gene sequence: CDR1 SGDLS, CDR2 YYNGEE. V lost 0 bases and J 3 bases, leaving 11 bases between the germline ends. CDR3 DNA sequence: TGTGCCAGCAGCGTAGCGGGGGGCCTGACAGATACGCAGTATTTT. The encoded protein is CASSVAGGLTDTQYF.

The gene calls are TRBV7-9 and TRBJ2-7, with D maybe TRBD2 (6 bases). Between the trimmed V and J ends, which lost 4 bases and 4 bases, there was a span of 17 bases. Germline values: CDR1 SEHNR, CDR2 FQNEAQ (reference sequence). The length of the CDR3 is 15 residues. CDR3 nucleotides: TGTGCCAGCAGCTCAGCCGGGACTGCCCGGTACGAGCAGTACTTC. This codes for CASSSAGTARYEQYF. The full variable domain, rest sourced from reference TRBV7-9 and TRBJ2-7, is DTGVSQNPRHKITKRGQNVTFRCDPISEHNRLYWYRQTLGQGPEFLTYFQNEAQLEKSRLLSDRFSAERPKGSFSTLEIQRTEQGDSAMYLCASSSAGTARYEQYFGPGTRLTVT.

V gene TRBV7-9 combines with J gene TRBJ1-2, with TRBD1 as a possible D gene (5 bases). Germline assignment: CDR1 SEHNR and CDR2 FQNEAQ (reference sequence). CDR3 length: 13 residues. V gave up 5 bases and J gave up 8 bases, with 15 bases separating them. CDR3 protein: CASSTRGAQGYTF. The CDR3 nucleotides are TGTGCCAGCAGCACCCGTGGGGCGCAGGGCTACACCTTC. Full variable domain (outside the CDR3, taken from reference TRBV7-9 and TRBJ1-2): DTGVSQNPRHKITKRGQNVTFRCDPISEHNRLYWYRQTLGQGPEFLTYFQNEAQLEKSRLLSDRFSAERPKGSFSTLEIQRTEQGDSAMYLCASSTRGAQGYTFGSGTRLTVV.

This chain links TRBV4-3 with TRBJ1-3; D is uncertain. V was clipped by 1 base and J by 2 bases, with 9 bases between them. CDR3 size: 15 residues. CDR1 is LGHNA and CDR2 is YSLEER in the germline V gene. This chain's CDR3 is CASSQVRSAGNTIYF. CDR3 nucleotides: TGCGCCAGCAGCCAAGTGCGGAGTGCTGGAAACACCATATATTTT.

The V and J genes are TRBV7-2 and TRBJ1-2; possibly TRBD1 for D (6 bases). Between the trimmed V and J ends, which lost 5 bases and 8 bases, there was a span of 15 bases. This CDR3 has 13 residues. The germline V gene encodes CDR1 SGHTA and CDR2 FQGNSA. This chain's CDR3 is CASSLGAGDGYTF. The CDR3, as DNA: TGTGCCAGCAGCCTTGGTGCAGGGGACGGCTACACCTTC.

The chain links TRBV5-1 to TRBJ2-7; perhaps TRBD2 as D (6 bases). Germline V gene lookup returns CDR1 SGHRS and CDR2 YFSETQ. V was shortened by 4 bases and J by 7 bases, with 15 bases between the two germline ends. The CDR3 runs to 13 residues. This CDR3 is CASSMGTAEEQYF. The CDR3 region has the DNA TGCGCCAGCAGCATGGGGACTGCGGAGGAGCAGTACTTC. Full variable domain (outside the CDR3, taken from reference TRBV5-1 and TRBJ2-7): KAGVTQTPRYLIKTRGQQVTLSCSPISGHRSVSWYQQTPGQGLQFLFEYFSETQRNKGNFPGRFSGRQFSNSRSEMNVSTLELGDSALYLCASSMGTAEEQYFGPGTRLTVT.

The rearrangement links TRBV5-8 to TRBJ2-3, with TRBD1 matching 8 bases. Germline CDR1 SGHTS, CDR2 YDEGEE. Trimming cost V 1 base and J 6 bases; bases outside gene matches: 7. The CDR3 is 15 amino acids. This CDR3 reads CASSLRQGPSDTQYF. In DNA, the CDR3 is TGTGCCAGCAGCTTGCGACAGGGGCCCAGTGATACGCAGTATTTT. Combining the CDR3 with reference TRBV5-8 and TRBJ2-3 gives the whole variable domain EAGVTQSPTHLIKTRGQQATLRCSPISGHTSVYWYQQALGLGLQFLLWYDEGEERNRGNFPPRFSGRQFPNYSSELNVNALELEDSALYLCASSLRQGPSDTQYFGPGTRLTVL.

V and J are TRBV24-1 and TRBJ1-2; TRBD1 agrees at 7 bases. The germline V gene has CDR1 KGHDR and CDR2 SFDVKD. The length of the CDR3 is 14 residues. V lost 4 bases and J lost 7; bases outside the gene matches: 8. CDR3 sequence reads: CATSDRTGWAGYTF. The CDR3 nucleotides read TGTGCCACCAGTGACAGGACAGGCTGGGCTGGCTACACCTTC.

This clone has more than one count but fewer than ten. The chain uses TRBV6-6 and TRBJ2-7, with 13 positions matching TRBD2. Trimming removed 3 bases from V and 7 bases from J; junction bases left unmatched: 9. Germline loops: CDR1 MNHNY, CDR2 SVGAGI (reference sequence). This CDR3 is 16 amino acids long. This CDR3 is CASSYFTSGGAGEQYF. CDR3 bases: TGTGCCAGCAGTTATTTCACTAGCGGGGGGGCCGGGGAGCAGTACTTC.

This clone has a handful of counts. The rearrangement uses TRBV5-1 and TRBJ1-3, with 7 bases identical to TRBD1. Germline lookup yields CDR1 SGHRS and CDR2 YFSETQ. V gave up 0 bases and J gave up 2 bases; unmatched junction bases: 5. The CDR3 sequence is 16 residues long. The CDR3, as DNA: TGCGCCAGCAGCTTGGCTAACAGGGGTACTGGAAACACCATATATTTT. As protein: CASSLANRGTGNTIYF.

This rearrangement joins TRBV25-1 to TRBJ2-7; 10 bases are a match to TRBD1. Germline V CDR1 and CDR2: MGHDK, SYGVNS. With 3 bases clipped from V and 4 bases from J, the junction kept 9 bases outside the gene matches. The CDR3 is 16 residues long. The CDR3 DNA reads as TGTGCCAGCAGTGATCCCAGGACAGGGGGAGGGTACGAGCAGTACTTC. Encoded protein: CASSDPRTGGGYEQYF.

The V and J genes are TRBV10-3 and TRBJ2-2, with 8 positions matching TRBD2. The CDR3 runs 15 residues. Germline V lookup: CDR1 ENHRY, CDR2 SYGVKD. After removal of 6 bases from V and 3 bases from J, the junction contained 6 bases not matched to a gene. CDR3 nucleotides: TGTGCCATCAGGACGGGGGGGACGGACACCGGGGAGCTGTTTTTT. Residues: CAIRTGGTDTGELFF.

This chain connects TRBV19 to TRBJ1-5, with TRBD1 as a possible D gene (6 bases). The CDR3 length is 17 residues. Germline loops: CDR1 LNHDA, CDR2 SQIVND (reference sequence). V was cut by 1 base and J by 0 bases, with 13 bases left in between. The CDR3 region has the DNA TGTGCCAGTAGTATAGGGGAATTGGGACATAGCAATCAGCCCCAGCATTTT. Its protein is CASSIGELGHSNQPQHF.

This clone was seen just once. The gene calls are TRBV7-2 and TRBJ1-6; 7 bases align to TRBD1. Germline V gives CDR1 SGHTA, CDR2 FQGNSA. The trim removed 2 bases at V and 0 bases at J, leaving 4 bases unmatched. The CDR3 extends over 17 amino acids. The CDR3 loop is CASSLMTGSSYNSPLHF. The CDR3 DNA reads TGTGCCAGCAGCTTAATGACAGGGAGCTCCTATAATTCACCCCTCCACTTT.

This clone was detected only once. The CDR3 bases are TGTGCCAGCAGCTGGTCAGGGGGCGAAAAGTACGAGCAGTACTTC. This translates into CASSWSGGEKYEQYF. The chain recombines TRBV11-2 with TRBJ2-7; TRBD1 aligns across 8 bases. V gave up 4 bases and J gave up 4 bases; unmatched junction bases: 9. The V gene's germline CDR1 is SGHAT and CDR2 FQNNGV. This CDR3 has 15 amino acids.

The chain is built from TRBV7-6 and TRBJ2-1; 8 nucleotides agree with TRBD1. The germline V gene encodes CDR1 SGHVS and CDR2 FNYEAQ. J lost 1 base, V lost 5 bases, and 7 bases had no gene match. The CDR3 has 16 amino acids. Here the CDR3 reads CASSAWTGRSYNEQFF. For the CDR3, the DNA is TGTGCCAGCAGCGCCTGGACAGGGAGGTCCTACAATGAGCAGTTCTTC. The variable domain in full, with the rest retrieved from reference TRBV7-6 and TRBJ2-1, is GAGVSQSPRYKVTKRGQDVALRCDPISGHVSLYWYRQALGQGPEFLTYFNYEAQQDKSGLPNDRFSAERPEGSISTLTIQRTEQRDSAMYRCASSAWTGRSYNEQFFGPGTRLTVL.

The V and J genes are TRBV5-8 and TRBJ1-4, with D unresolved. Germline V gene data show CDR1 as SGHTS and CDR2 as YDEGEE. This CDR3 region has 13 residues. Trimming stripped 2 bases from V and 6 bases from J, with 8 bases between. The CDR3 nucleotides are TGTGCCAGCAGCTTTCAGGAAGATGAAAAACTGTTTTTT. It encodes CASSFQEDEKLFF.

The V and J genes are TRBV29-1 and TRBJ1-2; possible D gene TRBD1, 6 bases. CDR1 is SQVTM, CDR2 ANQGSEA, per germline. Between the trimmed V and J ends, which lost 6 bases and 9 bases, there was a span of 20 bases. CDR3 length: 13 residues. The CDR3 spells CSVEGGGSLRYTF. The DNA for the CDR3 is TGCAGCGTCGAGGGGGGAGGGTCTCTGCGCTACACCTTC.

The rearrangement links TRBV5-4 to TRBJ2-5; 9 bases fit TRBD1. Germline trimming cut 2 bases from V and 5 bases from J; bases unmatched to any gene: 7. The CDR3 has 15 residues. The germline V gene encodes CDR1 SGHNT and CDR2 YYREEE (reference sequence). The CDR3 DNA reads TGTGCCAGCAGCTTCCCGGGACAGGGTACGGAGACCCAGTACTTC. Protein product: CASSFPGQGTETQYF.

This sequence joins TRBV3-1 (or the pseudogene TRBV3-2) and TRBJ1-1; the D is unclear. Germline V CDR1 and CDR2: LGHDT, YNNKEL (reference sequence). The V and J ends lost 0 bases and 0 bases respectively, with 8 bases between them. The CDR3 length is 15 residues. CDR3 sequence (DNA): TGTGCCAGCAGCCAAGAGTGGGGAGTGAACACTGAAGCTTTCTTT. Translated: CASSQEWGVNTEAFF.

The chain couples TRBV11-3 to TRBJ1-1; 7 bases map to TRBD1. With V trimmed by 2 bases and J by 6 bases, 3 bases remained unmatched. The CDR3 is 13 amino acids. Germline CDR1 reads SGHNT; CDR2 reads YENEEA. CDR3 coding DNA: TGTGCCAGCAGCTTACACAGGGGCTCTGAAGCTTTCTTT. This translates into CASSLHRGSEAFF.

In the case of this clone: The identical CDR3 is also encoded by other nucleotide sequences in the sample. The chain recombines TRBV7-3 with TRBJ1-4; 9 nucleotides align to TRBD1. The CDR3 covers 13 residues. The ends lost 4 bases at V and 7 bases at J; junction bases unmatched: 1. CDR1 and CDR2 (germline): SGHTA, FQGTGA. The CDR3 region is CASSSDRGEKLFF. The CDR3 DNA is TGTGCCAGCAGCTCGGACAGGGGTGAAAAACTGTTTTTT.

The chain is built from TRBV27 and TRBJ1-5; D gene ambiguous. Germline lookup yields CDR1 MNHEY and CDR2 SMNVEV (reference sequence). The CDR3 spans 14 residues. The V end lost 5 bases, the J end lost 3 bases, and 11 bases lay between the germline ends. The CDR3 loop is CASSPRGVNQPQHF. The DNA of the CDR3 is TGTGCCAGCAGTCCCCGAGGAGTCAATCAGCCCCAGCATTTT.

The CDR3 protein is CASTTGGKEKLFF. CDR3 coding DNA: TGTGCCAGCACGACAGGGGGTAAGGAAAAACTGTTTTTT. V is TRBV28 and J is TRBJ1-4; 9 nucleotides align to TRBD1. CDR1 MDHEN and CDR2 SYDVKM come from the germline V gene. Trimming removed 7 bases from V and 8 bases from J; junction bases left unmatched: 5. The CDR3 is 13 amino acids.

The chain is built from TRBV28 and TRBJ2-1, with TRBD2 identical over 10 bases. This CDR3 region has 17 residues. CDR1 MDHEN and CDR2 SYDVKM come from the germline V gene. Unmatched junction bases numbered 8, after V lost 4 bases and J lost 2 bases. CDR3 protein: CASSSPRTSGTYNEQFF. As DNA, the CDR3 is TGTGCCAGCAGTTCCCCTCGGACTAGCGGCACCTACAATGAGCAGTTCTTC.

The chain is built from TRBV12-3 or TRBV12-4 and TRBJ1-3; D is perhaps TRBD1 (6 bases). This CDR3 spans 13 amino acids. Trimming removed 6 bases at V and 4 bases at J, with 10 bases between. CDR3 amino acids: CASSTGLGNTIYF. The CDR3 region has the DNA TGTGCCAGCAGCACAGGGTTAGGAAACACCATATATTTT.

The rearrangement joins TRBV10-3 to TRBJ2-3; the D gene is possibly TRBD2 (5 bases). This CDR3 spans 14 amino acids. The germline V gene has CDR1 ENHRY and CDR2 SYGVKD. V shed 10 bases and J shed 2 bases, with 16 bases lying between them. CDR3 amino acids: CATSRTESTDTQYF. CDR3 coding DNA: TGTGCCACCTCCCGGACTGAGTCCACAGATACGCAGTATTTT.

The CDR3 DNA is TGTGCCAGCAGTTACTCCCGAGGACAGGGCTATGAGCAGTTCTTC. Its translation is CASSYSRGQGYEQFF. The chain links TRBV6-2 or TRBV6-3 to TRBJ2-1; 8 bases are shared with TRBD1. The V segment lost 0 bases and the J segment 8 bases; nucleotides outside the gene matches: 6. Per the germline V gene, CDR1 is MNHEY and CDR2 is SVGEGT. The CDR3 covers 15 residues.